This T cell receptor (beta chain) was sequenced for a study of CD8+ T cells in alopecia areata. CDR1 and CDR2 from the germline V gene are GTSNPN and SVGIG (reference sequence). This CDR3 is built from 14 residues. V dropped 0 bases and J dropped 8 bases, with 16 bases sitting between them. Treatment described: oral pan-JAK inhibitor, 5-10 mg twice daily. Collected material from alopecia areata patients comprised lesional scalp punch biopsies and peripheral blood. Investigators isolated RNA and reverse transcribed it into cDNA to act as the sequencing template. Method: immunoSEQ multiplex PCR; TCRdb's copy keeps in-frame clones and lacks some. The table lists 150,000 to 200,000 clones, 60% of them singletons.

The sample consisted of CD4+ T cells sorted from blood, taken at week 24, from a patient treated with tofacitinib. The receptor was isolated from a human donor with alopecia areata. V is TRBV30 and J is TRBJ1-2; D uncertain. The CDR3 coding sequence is TGTGCCTGGAGTGTACTCCGGCCCTCCGGGGGCTACACCTTC. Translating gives CAWSVLRPSGGYTF.